This is a list of T cell receptor beta chains from one sample in a study of cytomegalovirus exposure and HLA in healthy donors. Assay used: immunoSEQ multiplex PCR; TCRdb lists only in-frame clones, some missing. Of about 100,000 clones in the sample, approximately 82% were seen once. The specimen sequenced was PBMCs. The receptors stem from a man in his forties in good health and CMV-seronegative. Both conserved end residues are part of each CDR3. D genes are given only for firm matches. Some rows mark clone size as missing; the rest say once, few, many or name a class of expanded clone.

V gene	D gene	J gene	clone size	CDR3 DNA	CDR3 protein
TRBV7-8	TRBD1	TRBJ2-7	once	TGTGCCAGCAGCACGGGACAGAACTACGAGCAGTACTTC	CASSTGQNYEQYF
TRBV2	TRBD2	TRBJ2-5	-	TGTGCCACCGGACTAGCGGTTAAAGAGACCCAGTACTTC	CATGLAVKETQYF
TRBV11-3	TRBD1	TRBJ1-3	-	TGTGCCAGCAGCTCGACAGGGGCGAGTGGAAACACCATATATTTT	CASSSTGASGNTIYF
TRBV7-6	TRBD2	TRBJ2-1	few	TGTGCCAGCAGCCAGACTAGCGGGGGGCTAACAGATGAGCAGTTCTTC	CASSQTSGGLTDEQFF
TRBV27	TRBD1	TRBJ1-2	-	TGTGCCAGCAGTTCCCCCCGACAGGGTACGGGCTACACCTTC	CASSSPRQGTGYTF
TRBV18	-	TRBJ1-4	few	TGTGCCAGCTCACCTCCGGGTAATGAAAAACTGTTTTTT	CASSPPGNEKLFF
TRBV4-2	-	TRBJ1-6	once	TGTGCCAGCAGCCAAGATTCTGGGACTCGTGATTCACCCCTCCACTTT	CASSQDSGTRDSPLHF
TRBV5-1	TRBD2	TRBJ2-5	-	TGCGCCAGCAGCTTGGACCTAGCGGGGGGAGAGACCCAGTACTTC	CASSLDLAGGETQYF
TRBV2	-	TRBJ2-5	-	TGTGCCAGCAGTGACCCCGGGTCTCCCGGGCAAGAGACCCAGTACTTC	CASSDPGSPGQETQYF
TRBV7-6	-	TRBJ1-2	few	TGTGCCAGCAGCCCTCCCGGAGGGGCTGGCTACACCTTC	CASSPPGGAGYTF
TRBV5-5	TRBD1	TRBJ1-2	-	TGTGCCAGCAGCTTGGAGGGACGGACAGGGGGCTACACCTTC	CASSLEGRTGGYTF
TRBV2	-	TRBJ2-4	once	TGTGCCAGCAGTAGTATAGTGGCGGTTTCGGCCAAAAACATTCAGTACTTC	CASSSIVAVSAKNIQYF
TRBV7-9	-	TRBJ1-2	-	TGTGCCAGCAGCCTTGACGGGTGGGGCTTTTATGGCTACACCTTC	CASSLDGWGFYGYTF
TRBV5-4	TRBD2	TRBJ2-1	-	TGTGCCAGCAGCCCGACCCTCGGGGGGTCCTACAATGAGCAGTTCTTC	CASSPTLGGSYNEQFF
TRBV9	TRBD1	TRBJ2-2	-	TGTGCCAGCAGCACCAGGGGGCGCCGGAGCACCGGGGAGCTGTTTTTT	CASSTRGRRSTGELFF
TRBV5-1	TRBD2	TRBJ2-5	-	TGCGCCAGCAGTTCAGGTCGGAGCGGGGGGCAAGAGACCCAGTACTTC	CASSSGRSGGQETQYF
TRBV30	-	TRBJ2-7	-	TGTGCCTGGATTGGGGGCCTTCCCCCCTACGAGCAGTACTTC	CAWIGGLPPYEQYF
TRBV19	-	TRBJ1-2	-	TGTGCCAGTAGTATAGTGGCAGGGGCCGACCCCTATGGCTACACCTTC	CASSIVAGADPYGYTF
TRBV6-1	TRBD1	TRBJ1-4	-	TGTGCCAGCAGACGGGACAGCACTAATGAAAAACTGTTTTTT	CASRRDSTNEKLFF
TRBV30	-	TRBJ2-3	few	TGTGCCTGGAGTGCCGGGTTCCGCACAGATACGCAGTATTTT	CAWSAGFRTDTQYF